These T cell receptor beta chains were read from a single sample in a study of T cells in Graves' hyperthyroidism and ophthalmopathy. Each CDR3 protein is one row after TCRdb ran MiXCR on the multiplex PCR reads. The table shows 400,000 to 550,000 distinct CDR3 sequences, with roughly 14% occurring only once. The source material was blood. The receptors shown here come from a woman under 30 with Graves' hyperthyroidism. CDR3s include the opening cysteine and the closing phenylalanine or tryptophan. Fields, in order: clone size, J gene, D gene, V gene, CDR3 length, CDR3 DNA, CDR3 protein. D genes are given only for firm matches. Clone size appears in some rows only: once, few, many, or a class for an expanded clone.

>few|TRBJ1-4|NA|TRBV4-1|16
TGCGCCAGCAGCCAAGATGAGGAGGGTTGGCGCGAAAAACTGTTTTTT
CASSQDEEGWREKLFF
>many|TRBJ1-1|TRBD1|TRBV9|15
TGTGCCAGCAGCCCGAGGGGAGGGGGCCGCACTGAAGCTTTCTTT
CASSPRGGGRTEAFF
>once|TRBJ1-2|NA|TRBV19|13
TGTGCCAGTAGTATTCTAACTAACTATGGCTACACCTTC
CASSILTNYGYTF
>many|TRBJ1-1|TRBD1|TRBV7-8|15
TGTGCCAGCAGCGCAGGGGGCGCGGGGAACACTGAAGCTTTCTTT
CASSAGGAGNTEAFF
>many|TRBJ1-5|TRBD1|TRBV12-5|13
TGTGCTAGTGGAGGACAGGGCAATCAGCCCCAGCATTTT
CASGGQGNQPQHF
>many|TRBJ2-5|NA|TRBV20-1|15
TGCAGTGCTAGAGATCCTACAGGGCCAAGAGAGACCCAGTACTTC
CSARDPTGPRETQYF
>many|TRBJ2-1|NA|TRBV30|12
TGTGCCAGGGACCAGGGACACAATGAGCAGTTCTTC
CARDQGHNEQFF
>many|TRBJ2-7|TRBD1|TRBV30|12
TGTGCCTGGAGTGGACAGGGGACCGAGCAGTACTTC
CAWSGQGTEQYF
>few|TRBJ2-1|NA|TRBV28|15
TGTGCCAGCAGTTTCGGGCCAAGTGCCGACAATGAGCAGTTCTTC
CASSFGPSADNEQFF
>NA|TRBJ2-1|NA|TRBV7-9|13
TGTGCCAGCAGCACTACTCCAACGGGACACGAGTTCTTC
CASSTTPTGHEFF
>NA|TRBJ2-1|NA|TRBV20-1|14
TGCAGTGCTAGCGGAACCCACTCCTACAATGAGCAGTTCTTC
CSASGTHSYNEQFF
>many|TRBJ2-7|NA|TRBV20-1|12
TGCAGTGCCGCGACAGTGGGCTACGAGCAGTACTTC
CSAATVGYEQYF
>many|TRBJ2-5|TRBD1|TRBV6-1|15
TGTGCCAGCAGTGACGACAGGGGGCTTCTGGAGACCCAGTACTTC
CASSDDRGLLETQYF
>NA|TRBJ1-2|TRBD1|TRBV6-1|15
TGTGCCAGCAGCCAACCGGGACAGGGTCTGTTAGGCTACACCTTC
CASSQPGQGLLGYTF
>many|TRBJ2-3|NA|TRBV29-1|13
TGCAGCGTTGACAGGGGCGGGACAGATACGCAGTATTTT
CSVDRGGTDTQYF
>many|TRBJ2-2|TRBD1|TRBV6-1|16
TGTGCCAGCCCGGGGACAGGGGGTATTAACACCGGGGAGCTGTTTTTT
CASPGTGGINTGELFF
>many|TRBJ1-5|TRBD1|TRBV10-2|14
TGCGCCAGCACCTCGACAGGGTTAGGTCAGCCCCAGCATTTT
CASTSTGLGQPQHF
>NA|TRBJ2-7|TRBD2|TRBV12-3/TRBV12-4|17
TGTGCCAGCAGTTCCGGGGGCGGACTAGCGGGTTTGGGGGAGCAGTACTTC
CASSSGGGLAGLGEQYF
>many|TRBJ1-1|NA|TRBV3-1|14
TGTGCCAGCAGCCAAGAGGTAGGGAACACTGAAGCTTTCTTT
CASSQEVGNTEAFF
>few|TRBJ2-3|NA|TRBV20-1|12
TGCAGTGCTAGCAGCAGCACAGATACGCAGTATTTT
CSASSSTDTQYF
>many|TRBJ2-5|NA|TRBV19|15
TGTGCCAGTTGCGTTTCCCGGGACGGACAAGAGACCCAGTACTTC
CASCVSRDGQETQYF
>NA|TRBJ2-6|NA|TRBV19|16
TGTGCCAGTAGTATGCTCCAGGGTTCTGGGGCCAACGTCCTGACTTTC
CASSMLQGSGANVLTF
>many|TRBJ2-1|NA|TRBV27|16
TGTGCCAGCAGTTTTCTCCTCGCCCAGGGGAACGATGAGCAGTTCTTC
CASSFLLAQGNDEQFF
>many|TRBJ2-5|NA|TRBV12-5|13
TGTGCTAGTGGTTTTGGGGGACAAGAGACCCAGTACTTC
CASGFGGQETQYF
>few|TRBJ2-1|TRBD2|TRBV7-8|16
TGTGCCAGCAGCCCGAGGGGGACTAGCGGGAGGGATGAGCAGTTCTTC
CASSPRGTSGRDEQFF
>many|TRBJ2-1|TRBD2|TRBV2|15
TGTGCCAGCGCCCAGGGACTAGCGGGAGGGTATGAGCAGTTCTTC
CASAQGLAGGYEQFF